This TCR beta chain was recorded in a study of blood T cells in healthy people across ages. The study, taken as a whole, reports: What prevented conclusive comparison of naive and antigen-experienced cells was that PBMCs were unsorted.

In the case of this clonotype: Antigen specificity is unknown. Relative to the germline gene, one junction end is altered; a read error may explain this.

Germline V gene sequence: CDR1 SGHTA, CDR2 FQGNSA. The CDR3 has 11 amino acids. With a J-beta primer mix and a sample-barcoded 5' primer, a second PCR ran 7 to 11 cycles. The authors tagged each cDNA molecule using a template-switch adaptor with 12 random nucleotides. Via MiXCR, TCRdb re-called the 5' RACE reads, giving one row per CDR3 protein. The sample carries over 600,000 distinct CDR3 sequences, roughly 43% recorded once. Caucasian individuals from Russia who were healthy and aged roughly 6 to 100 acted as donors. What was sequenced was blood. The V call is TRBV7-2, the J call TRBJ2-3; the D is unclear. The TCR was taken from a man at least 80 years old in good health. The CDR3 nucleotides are TGTGCCAGCAGCCAGTCGGATACGCGGTATTTT. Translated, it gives CASSQSDTRYF.